This TCR beta chain was recorded in a study of blood T cells in healthy people across ages. Overall study: Using template switching, researchers captured about one barcoded beta molecule for each two T cells.

In its sample, this clonotype was seen once. Per sample, a minimum of 7 million PBMCs were isolated. Together with a sample-barcoded 5' primer, a J-beta primer mix was included in a second PCR lasting roughly 6 to 12 cycles. A tag from a template-switch adaptor with 12 random nucleotides marked each cDNA molecule. Each CDR3 protein gets one entry after TCRdb re-called the 5' RACE reads with MiXCR. The sample lists 660,000 or so distinct CDR3 sequences, 58% occurring once. What was sequenced was blood. The TCR comes from a man aged 55 to 70 in good health.

The CDR3 spells CASRQELAGYEQYF. The CDR3 DNA reads TGTGCCAGCAGGCAGGAACTAGCGGGCTACGAGCAGTACTTC. The V gene is TRBV6-6, the J gene TRBJ2-7, with 9 bases lining up with TRBD2. Germline-derived CDR1 and CDR2 are MNHNY and SVGAGI (reference sequence). The CDR3 contains 14 residues. Trimming removed 6 bases from V and 3 bases from J; junction bases left unmatched: 6.